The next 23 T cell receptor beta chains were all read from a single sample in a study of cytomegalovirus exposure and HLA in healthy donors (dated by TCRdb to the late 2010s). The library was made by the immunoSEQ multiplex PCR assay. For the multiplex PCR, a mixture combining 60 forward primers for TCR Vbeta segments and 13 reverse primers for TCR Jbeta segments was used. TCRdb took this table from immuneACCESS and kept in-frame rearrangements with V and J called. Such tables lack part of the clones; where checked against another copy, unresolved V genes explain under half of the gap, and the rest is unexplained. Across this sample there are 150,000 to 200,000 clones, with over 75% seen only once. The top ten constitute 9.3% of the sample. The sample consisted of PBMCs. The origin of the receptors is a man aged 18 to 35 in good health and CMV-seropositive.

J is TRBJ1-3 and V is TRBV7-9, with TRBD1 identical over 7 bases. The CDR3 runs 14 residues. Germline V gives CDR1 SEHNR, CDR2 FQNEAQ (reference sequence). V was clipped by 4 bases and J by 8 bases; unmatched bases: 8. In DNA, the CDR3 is TGTGCCAGCAGCTCAAGACAGGGTTTAGACACCATATATTTT. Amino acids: CASSSRQGLDTIYF.

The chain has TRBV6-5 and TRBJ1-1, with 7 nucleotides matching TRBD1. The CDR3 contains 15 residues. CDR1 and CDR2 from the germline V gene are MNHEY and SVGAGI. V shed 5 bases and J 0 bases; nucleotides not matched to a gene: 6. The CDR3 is CASSQTGQLNTEAFF. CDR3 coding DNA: TGTGCCAGCAGTCAAACGGGACAGCTGAACACTGAAGCTTTCTTT.

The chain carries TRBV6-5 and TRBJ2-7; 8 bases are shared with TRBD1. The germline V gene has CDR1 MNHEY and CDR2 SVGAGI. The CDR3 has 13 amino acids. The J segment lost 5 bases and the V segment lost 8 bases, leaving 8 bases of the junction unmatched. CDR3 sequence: CASALGQGHEQYF. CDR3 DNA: TGTGCCAGCGCCTTAGGACAGGGACACGAGCAGTACTTC.

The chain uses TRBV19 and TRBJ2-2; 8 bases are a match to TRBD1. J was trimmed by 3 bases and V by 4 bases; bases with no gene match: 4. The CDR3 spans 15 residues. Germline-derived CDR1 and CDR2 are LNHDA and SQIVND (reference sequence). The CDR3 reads CASSTRTGYTGELFF. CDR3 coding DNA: TGTGCCAGTAGTACACGGACAGGGTACACCGGGGAGCTGTTTTTT. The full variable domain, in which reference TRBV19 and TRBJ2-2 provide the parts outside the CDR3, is DGGITQSPKYLFRKEGQNVTLSCEQNLNHDAMYWYRQDPGQGLRLIYYSQIVNDFQKGDIAEGYSVSREKKESFPLTVTSAQKNPTAFYLCASSTRTGYTGELFFGEGSRLTVL.

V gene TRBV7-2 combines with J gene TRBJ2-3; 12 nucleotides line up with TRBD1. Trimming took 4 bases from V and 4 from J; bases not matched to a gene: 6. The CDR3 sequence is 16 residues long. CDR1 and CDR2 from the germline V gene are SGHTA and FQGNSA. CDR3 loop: CASSWGQGAVADTQYF. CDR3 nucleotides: TGTGCCAGCAGCTGGGGACAGGGGGCGGTGGCAGATACGCAGTATTTT.

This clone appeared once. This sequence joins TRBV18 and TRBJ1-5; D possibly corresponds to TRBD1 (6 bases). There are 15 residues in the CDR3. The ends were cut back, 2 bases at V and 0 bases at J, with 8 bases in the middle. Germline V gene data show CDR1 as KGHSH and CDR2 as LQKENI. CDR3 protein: CASSPTDSSNQPQHF. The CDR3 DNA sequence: TGTGCCAGCTCACCAACGGACAGTAGCAATCAGCCCCAGCATTTT. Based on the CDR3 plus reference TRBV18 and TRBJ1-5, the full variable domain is NAGVMQNPRHLVRRRGQEARLRCSPMKGHSHVYWYRQLPEEGLKFMVYLQKENIIDESGMPKERFSAEFPKEGPSILRIQQVVRGDSAAYFCASSPTDSSNQPQHFGDGTRLSIL.

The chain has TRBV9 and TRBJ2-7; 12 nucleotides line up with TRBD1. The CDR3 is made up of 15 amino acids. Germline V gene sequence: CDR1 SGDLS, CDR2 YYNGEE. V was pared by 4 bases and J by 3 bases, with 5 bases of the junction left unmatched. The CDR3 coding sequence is TGTGCCAGCAGCCCTGGGACAGGGGGCAGCTACGAGCAGTACTTC. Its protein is CASSPGTGGSYEQYF.

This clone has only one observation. CDR3 loop: CASSYTGRNTEAFF. The CDR3 bases are TGTGCCAGCAGTTACACGGGGAGGAACACTGAAGCTTTCTTT. The chain employs TRBV6-5 and TRBJ1-1; D ambiguous. Trimming took 2 bases from V and 1 from J, leaving 8 bases between them. CDR3 length equals 14 residues. Germline V gene sequence: CDR1 MNHEY, CDR2 SVGAGI.

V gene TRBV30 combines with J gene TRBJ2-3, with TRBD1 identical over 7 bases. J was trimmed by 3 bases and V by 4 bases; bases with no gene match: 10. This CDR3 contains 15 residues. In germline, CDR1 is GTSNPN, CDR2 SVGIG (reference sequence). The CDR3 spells CAWNVRGQGTDTQYF. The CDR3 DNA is TGTGCCTGGAACGTTAGGGGGCAGGGTACAGATACGCAGTATTTT.

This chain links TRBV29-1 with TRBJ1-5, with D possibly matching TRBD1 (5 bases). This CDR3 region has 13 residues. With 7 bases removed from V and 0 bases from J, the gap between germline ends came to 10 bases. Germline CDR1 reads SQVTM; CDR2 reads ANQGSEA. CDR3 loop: CSATENSNQPQHF. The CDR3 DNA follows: TGCAGCGCGACAGAAAATAGCAATCAGCCCCAGCATTTT.

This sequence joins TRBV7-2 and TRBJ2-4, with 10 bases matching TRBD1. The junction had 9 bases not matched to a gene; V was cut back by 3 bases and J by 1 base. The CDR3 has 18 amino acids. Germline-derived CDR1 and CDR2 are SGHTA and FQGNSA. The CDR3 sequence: CASSFRTGGVGAKNIQYF. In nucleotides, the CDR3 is TGTGCCAGCAGCTTTAGGACAGGGGGAGTGGGGGCCAAAAACATTCAGTACTTC.

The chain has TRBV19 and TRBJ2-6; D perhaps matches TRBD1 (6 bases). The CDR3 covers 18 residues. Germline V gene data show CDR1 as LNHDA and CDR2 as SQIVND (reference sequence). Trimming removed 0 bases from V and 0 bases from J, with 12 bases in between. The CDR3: CASSIDHRASSGANVLTF. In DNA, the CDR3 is TGTGCCAGTAGTATAGATCACAGGGCGAGCTCTGGGGCCAACGTCCTGACTTTC.

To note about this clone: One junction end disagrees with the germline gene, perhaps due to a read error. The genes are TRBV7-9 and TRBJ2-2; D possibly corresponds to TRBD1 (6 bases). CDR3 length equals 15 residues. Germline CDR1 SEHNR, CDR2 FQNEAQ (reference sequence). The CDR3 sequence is CSSSSFYRATGELFF. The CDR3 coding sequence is TGTTCCAGCAGCTCATTCTACAGGGCCACCGGGGAGCTGTTTTTT.

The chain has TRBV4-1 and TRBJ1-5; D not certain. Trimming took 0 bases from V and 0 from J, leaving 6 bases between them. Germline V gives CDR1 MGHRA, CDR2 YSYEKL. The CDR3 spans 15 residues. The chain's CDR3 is CASSQDQNSNQPQHF. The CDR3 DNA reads TGCGCCAGCAGCCAAGATCAGAATAGCAATCAGCCCCAGCATTTT.

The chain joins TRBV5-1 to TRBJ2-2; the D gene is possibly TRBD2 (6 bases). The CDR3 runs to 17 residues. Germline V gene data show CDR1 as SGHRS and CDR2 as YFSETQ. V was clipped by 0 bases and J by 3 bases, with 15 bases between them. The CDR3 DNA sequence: TGCGCCAGCAGCTTGGACGTAATGCGGGGACACACCGGGGAGCTGTTTTTT. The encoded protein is CASSLDVMRGHTGELFF.

Here the CDR3 reads CASSEGGTVNQPQHF. As DNA, the CDR3 is TGTGCCAGCAGTGAAGGCGGGACAGTAAATCAGCCCCAGCATTTT. The rearrangement links TRBV6-1 to TRBJ1-5, with TRBD1 identical over 7 bases. The CDR3 has 15 amino acids. Germline V lookup: CDR1 MNHNS, CDR2 SASEGT. V trimming: 1 base; J trimming: 4 bases; junction bases outside the gene matches: 4.

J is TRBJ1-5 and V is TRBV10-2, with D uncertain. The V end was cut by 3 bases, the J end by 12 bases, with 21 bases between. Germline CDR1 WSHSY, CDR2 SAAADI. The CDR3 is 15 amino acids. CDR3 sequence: CASSDSGREPLVQHF. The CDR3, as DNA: TGCGCCAGCAGTGATTCTGGGAGGGAACCCCTGGTCCAGCATTTT.

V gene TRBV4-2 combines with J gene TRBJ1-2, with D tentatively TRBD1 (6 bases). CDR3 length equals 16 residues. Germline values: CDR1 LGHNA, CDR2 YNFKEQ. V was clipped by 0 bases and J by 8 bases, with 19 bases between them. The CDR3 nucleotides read TGTGCCAGCAGCCAAGAGGCCTCCCACAGGGATAAGGGCTACACCTTC. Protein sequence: CASSQEASHRDKGYTF.

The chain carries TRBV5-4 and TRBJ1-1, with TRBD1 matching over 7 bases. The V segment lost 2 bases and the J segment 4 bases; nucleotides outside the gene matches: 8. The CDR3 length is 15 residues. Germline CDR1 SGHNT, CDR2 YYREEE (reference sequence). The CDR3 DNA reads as TGTGCCAGCAGCTTACCCCGACAGGGTGGCACTGAAGCTTTCTTT. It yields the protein CASSLPRQGGTEAFF.

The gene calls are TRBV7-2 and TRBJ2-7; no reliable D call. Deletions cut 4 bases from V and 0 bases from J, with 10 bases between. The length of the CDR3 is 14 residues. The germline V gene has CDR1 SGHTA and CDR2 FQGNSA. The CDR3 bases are TGTGCCAGCAGCTACGCACAGCCCTCCTACGAGCAGTACTTC. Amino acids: CASSYAQPSYEQYF.

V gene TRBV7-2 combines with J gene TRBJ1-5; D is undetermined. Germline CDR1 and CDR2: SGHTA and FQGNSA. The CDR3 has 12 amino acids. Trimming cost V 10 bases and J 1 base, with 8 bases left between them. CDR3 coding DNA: TGTGCCAAAACCTACAGCAATCAGCCCCAGCATTTT. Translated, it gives CAKTYSNQPQHF.

The CDR3: CASSLADRGGYEQYF. CDR3 bases: TGTGCCAGCAGCTTAGCGGACCGGGGGGGCTACGAGCAGTACTTC. The V and J genes are TRBV7-9 and TRBJ2-7; 8 nucleotides match TRBD2. The CDR3 sequence is 15 residues long. CDR1 is SEHNR, CDR2 FQNEAQ, per germline (reference sequence). Trimming at V came to 0 bases and at J to 3 bases, leaving 4 bases not matched to a gene.

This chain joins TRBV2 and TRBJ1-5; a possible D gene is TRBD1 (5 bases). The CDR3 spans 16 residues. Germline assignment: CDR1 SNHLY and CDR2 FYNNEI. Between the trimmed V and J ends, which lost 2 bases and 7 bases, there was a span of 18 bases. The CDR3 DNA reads TGTGCCAGCAGTGAATACGTAGGACATGCGGCCCAGCCCCAGCATTTT. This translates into CASSEYVGHAAQPQHF.